Each of the 32 T cell receptor beta chains below was sequenced from the same sample in a study of Graves' ophthalmopathy and Graves' hyperthyroidism. Beta-chain TCR CDR3 regions were amplified from RNA transcripts. RT-PCR with HTBI primers came first, then second-round multiplex PCR. TCRdb redid the calling of the multiplex PCR reads with MiXCR, one entry per CDR3 protein. The table records about 370,000 distinct CDR3 sequences, roughly a sixth of them present only once. The specimen sequenced was peripheral blood. The receptors originated from an adult woman with stable Graves' hyperthyroidism.

Many counts were recorded for this clonotype. The chain combines TRBV19 with TRBJ1-3; D is perhaps TRBD1 (5 bases). The ends were cut back, 6 bases at V and 0 bases at J, with 9 bases in the middle. The CDR3 spans 14 residues. In germline, CDR1 is LNHDA, CDR2 SQIVND (reference sequence). This chain's CDR3 is CASSDGHSGNTIYF. CDR3 sequence (DNA): TGTGCCAGTAGCGACGGACACTCTGGAAACACCATATATTTT.

This clonotype was seen many times. The rearrangement joins TRBV30 to TRBJ1-5, with a weak D call TRBD1 (5 bases). V lost 5 bases, J lost 0 bases, and 8 bases lay in between. The CDR3 runs 13 residues. The germline V gene has CDR1 GTSNPN and CDR2 SVGIG (reference sequence). In DNA form, the CDR3 reads TGTGCCTGGCGGGGGTCTAGCAATCAGCCCCAGCATTTT. Translation: CAWRGSSNQPQHF. The full variable domain, in which reference TRBV30 and TRBJ1-5 provide the parts outside the CDR3, is SQTIHQWPATLVQPVGSPLSLECTVEGTSNPNLYWYRQAAGRGLQLLFYSVGIGQISSEVPQNLSASRPQDRQFILSSKKLLLSDSGFYLCAWRGSSNQPQHFGDGTRLSIL.

J is TRBJ2-5 and V is TRBV19; D remains unclear. V was clipped by 6 bases and J by 2 bases, with 13 bases between them. This CDR3 has 14 amino acids. CDR1 is LNHDA and CDR2 is SQIVND in the germline V gene (reference sequence). CDR3 DNA: TGTGCCAGTAGCCCACTGCATTATCAAGAGACCCAGTACTTC. Translated: CASSPLHYQETQYF.

In regard to this clonotype: Given a much more abundant clone one base away, this may be a read error. The rearrangement joins TRBV11-2 to TRBJ2-7, with 10 bases matching TRBD2. CDR1 and CDR2 (germline): SGHAT, FQNNGV. The CDR3 spans 15 residues. DNA for the CDR3: TGTGCCAGCAGCTTAAATAGCGGGAGGACCTACGAGCCGTACTTC. This encodes CASSLNSGRTYEPYF.

This clonotype occurred a few times. The V call is TRBV20-1, the J call TRBJ2-2, with TRBD2 matching 14 bases. The CDR3 extends over 18 amino acids. The trim removed 5 bases at V and 4 bases at J, leaving 12 bases unmatched. Germline V gene data show CDR1 as DFQATT and CDR2 as SNEGSKA (reference sequence). The CDR3 DNA sequence: TGCAGTGCTGGACTCGGGACTAGCGGGAGTTTTATCACCGGGGAGCTGTTTTTT. As protein: CSAGLGTSGSFITGELFF.

This clonotype was seen at least ten times. CDR3 nucleotides: TGCAGTGCTAGTCGACAGGGGCAGACCCAGTACTTC. Translation: CSASRQGQTQYF. V usage is TRBV20-1 and J usage is TRBJ2-5, with 8 nucleotides matching TRBD1. V lost 3 bases and J lost 6; bases outside the gene matches: 3. This CDR3 spans 12 amino acids. In germline, CDR1 is DFQATT, CDR2 SNEGSKA (reference sequence).

This clonotype was observed many times. Compared with germline, one end of the junction differs, possibly owing to a read error. The chain links TRBV2 to TRBJ2-4; maybe TRBD1 (5 bases). Germline V gives CDR1 SNHLY, CDR2 FYNNEI. This CDR3 is built from 13 residues. CDR3 sequence (DNA): TGTGCCAGCAGTGGCTTGGACAAAAACATTAAGTACTTC. This codes for CASSGLDKNIKYF. Based on the CDR3 plus reference TRBV2 and TRBJ2-4, the full variable domain is EPEVTQTPSHQVTQMGQEVILRCVPISNHLYFYWYRQILGQKVEFLVSFYNNEISEKSEIFDDQFSVERPDGSNFTLKIRSTKLEDSAMYFCASSGLDKNIKYFGAGTRLSVL.

Many counts were recorded for this clonotype. This chain joins TRBV20-1 and TRBJ2-5; no definite D call. CDR3 length: 11 residues. The V gene lost 7 bases and the J gene lost 1 base, with 7 bases spanning the gap. Germline V lookup: CDR1 DFQATT, CDR2 SNEGSKA (reference sequence). The CDR3 DNA is TGCAGTGTCGAGGCCCAAGAGACCCAGTACTTC. Amino acid sequence: CSVEAQETQYF.

This clonotype was seen at least ten times. The gene calls are TRBV2 and TRBJ2-5; 8 bases are a match to TRBD2. The germline gives CDR1 SNHLY, CDR2 FYNNEI. The CDR3 consists of 16 residues. V lost 2 bases, J lost 1 base, and 6 bases stayed unmatched. For the CDR3, the DNA is TGTGCCAGCAGTGAACCGGGACTAGTCTCCCAAGAGACCCAGTACTTC. The encoded protein is CASSEPGLVSQETQYF.

This clonotype was counted at least ten times. This rearrangement joins TRBV28 to TRBJ2-7; tentative D call: TRBD2 (7 bases). This CDR3 comprises 16 residues. V lost 6 bases and J 5 bases, leaving 23 bases between the germline ends. Germline CDR1 is MDHEN and CDR2 is SYDVKM. In DNA, the CDR3 is TGTGCCAGCAGCTACCCCCCATGGGAGGGGGGTCACGAGCAGTACTTC. It is translated as CASSYPPWEGGHEQYF.

This chain links TRBV13 with TRBJ2-7; perhaps TRBD1 as D (5 bases). CDR1 and CDR2 from the germline V gene are PRHDT and FYEKMQ (reference sequence). Trimming pared 4 bases from V and 0 bases from J, leaving 10 bases between. The CDR3 has 14 amino acids. CDR3 DNA sequence: TGTGCCAGCAGCTCCACCAGGGACTCCTACGAGCAGTACTTC. Translated: CASSSTRDSYEQYF.

This clonotype was counted ten times or more. J is TRBJ2-5 and V is TRBV6-1; a weak D match, TRBD2 (6 bases). Trimming took 6 bases from V and 2 from J, leaving 13 bases between them. Germline lookup yields CDR1 MNHNS and CDR2 SASEGT. This CDR3 has 14 residues. CDR3 region: CASRTRDQQETQYF. In DNA form, the CDR3 reads TGTGCCAGCAGGACGCGGGACCAACAAGAGACCCAGTACTTC.

The chain combines TRBV5-5 with TRBJ2-7; the match to TRBD2 covers 10 bases. The V gene end was trimmed by 5 bases and the J gene end by 1 base; junction bases not matched to a gene: 9. There are 16 residues in the CDR3. CDR1 is SGHKS, CDR2 YYEKEE, per germline (reference sequence). The CDR3 region has the DNA TGTGCCAGCAGTAGGTCGGGACTAGCGTCTTCCTACGAGCAGTACTTC. As protein: CASSRSGLASSYEQYF.

Ten or more counts support this clonotype. The rearrangement links TRBV10-3 to TRBJ2-5; the D gene is possibly TRBD1 (6 bases). The CDR3 is 15 residues long. Trimming removed 3 bases from V and 5 bases from J, with 16 bases in between. Germline V gives CDR1 ENHRY, CDR2 SYGVKD. The CDR3 spells CAISELIQGPETQYF. The CDR3, as DNA: TGTGCCATCAGTGAATTGATACAGGGTCCGGAGACCCAGTACTTC.

This clonotype was seen at least ten times. The chain couples TRBV2 to TRBJ1-6; maybe TRBD1 (5 bases). Trimming stripped 5 bases from V and 1 base from J, with 12 bases between. Germline values: CDR1 SNHLY, CDR2 FYNNEI. The CDR3 consists of 16 residues. CDR3 nucleotides: TGTGCCAGCAGTCGGCAGGGCGGGTCCTATAATTCACCCCTCCACTTT. It encodes CASSRQGGSYNSPLHF.

This clonotype was picked up many times. The V and J genes are TRBV5-1 and TRBJ2-7, with 9 nucleotides matching TRBD1. The ends lost 1 base at V and 0 bases at J; junction bases unmatched: 2. Germline-derived CDR1 and CDR2 are SGHRS and YFSETQ. This CDR3 spans 15 amino acids. CDR3: CASSLTGGDSYEQYF. The DNA for the CDR3 is TGCGCCAGCAGCTTGACAGGGGGCGACTCCTACGAGCAGTACTTC.

The V and J genes are TRBV19 and TRBJ1-1, with TRBD1 identical over 9 bases. The CDR3 spans 16 residues. Per germline, CDR1 LNHDA and CDR2 SQIVND (reference sequence). Trimming cost V 3 bases and J 6 bases; bases outside gene matches: 11. The CDR3 spells CASSIPGTGMGSEAFF. The DNA for the CDR3 is TGTGCCAGTAGTATCCCCGGGACAGGGATGGGGTCTGAAGCTTTCTTT.

The V gene is TRBV4-1, the J gene TRBJ2-2; 7 bases align to TRBD1. This CDR3 comprises 15 residues. V dropped 5 bases and J dropped 1; count of bases not matched to a gene: 4. Germline lookup yields CDR1 MGHRA and CDR2 YSYEKL. In nucleotides, the CDR3 is TGCGCCAGCAGCGAAAGACAGGGGAACACCGGGGAGCTGTTTTTT. Its protein is CASSERQGNTGELFF.

This clonotype was picked up many times. The chain has TRBV6-1 and TRBJ2-2; tentative D call: TRBD1 (6 bases). CDR3 size: 15 residues. Per germline, CDR1 MNHNS and CDR2 SASEGT. The germline V and J ends were trimmed by 1 base and 3 bases, with 9 bases remaining between them. The CDR3 DNA reads TGTGCCAGCAGTGAAGAAACAGGGCACACCGGGGAGCTGTTTTTT. This encodes CASSEETGHTGELFF.

In its sample, this clonotype was seen many times. The chain is built from TRBV7-6 and TRBJ2-7; D call uncertain. The CDR3 length is 16 residues. Germline V CDR1 and CDR2: SGHVS, FNYEAQ. The V end lost 0 bases, the J end lost 2 bases, and 14 bases lay between the germline ends. For the CDR3, the DNA is TGTGCCAGCAGCTTAGCCCCTCCAGTGTCTCCCTACGAGCAGTACTTC. Amino acid sequence: CASSLAPPVSPYEQYF.

This clonotype has a handful of counts. The rearrangement links TRBV7-9 to TRBJ2-7; the D is unclear. The CDR3 extends over 15 amino acids. CDR1 is SEHNR, CDR2 FQNEAQ, per germline (reference sequence). With 0 bases removed from V and 7 bases from J, the gap between germline ends came to 16 bases. In nucleotides, the CDR3 is TGTGCCAGCAGCTTAGCGGCCGGTGAGGTAGGGGAGCAGTACTTC. Its translation: CASSLAAGEVGEQYF.

This clonotype was observed many times. V gene TRBV5-1 combines with J gene TRBJ2-2; TRBD1 matches at 9 bases. Per the germline V gene, CDR1 is SGHRS and CDR2 is YFSETQ. Germline trimming cut 4 bases from V and 3 bases from J; bases unmatched to any gene: 4. This CDR3 has 15 amino acids. The CDR3 nucleotides read TGCGCCAGCAGCCGTAGGACAGGGGACACCGGGGAGCTGTTTTTT. Its protein is CASSRRTGDTGELFF.

Ten or more counts support this clonotype. The V and J genes are TRBV27 and TRBJ2-5, with 8 bases that match TRBD2. Germline V gene data show CDR1 as MNHEY and CDR2 as SMNVEV (reference sequence). The CDR3 loop spans 14 amino acids. Trimming cost V 8 bases and J 2 bases; bases outside gene matches: 7. The chain's CDR3 is CASPRGLGQETQYF. In DNA form, the CDR3 reads TGTGCCAGCCCCCGGGGACTAGGGCAAGAGACCCAGTACTTC.

In this sample, this clonotype turned up many times. The chain couples TRBV11-2 to TRBJ1-2, with a tentative D call TRBD1 (5 bases). Trimming pared 6 bases from V and 2 bases from J, leaving 16 bases between. This CDR3 has 15 residues. Per germline, CDR1 SGHAT and CDR2 FQNNGV. DNA of the CDR3: TGTGCCAGCAGTCGGAGACAGATTGACAACTATGGCTACACCTTC. Translating it yields CASSRRQIDNYGYTF.

This clonotype appeared many times. The V call is TRBV7-2, the J call TRBJ1-6; D is ambiguous. The CDR3 covers 14 residues. Per germline, CDR1 SGHTA and CDR2 FQGNSA. Trimming stripped 3 bases from V and 6 bases from J, with 9 bases between. CDR3 amino acids: CASSFGRPNSPLHF. The CDR3, as DNA: TGTGCCAGCAGCTTTGGCCGGCCTAATTCACCCCTCCACTTT.

The genes are TRBV7-8 and TRBJ2-7; D unclear. Between the trimmed V and J ends, which lost 1 base and 2 bases, there was a span of 9 bases. The germline V gene encodes CDR1 SGHVS and CDR2 FQNEAQ. This CDR3 has 14 amino acids. CDR3 sequence: CASSLVPGAYEQYF. The CDR3 DNA is TGTGCCAGCAGCTTAGTGCCAGGAGCCTACGAGCAGTACTTC.

This clonotype occurred many times. The chain carries TRBV29-1 and TRBJ2-7; 9 bases agree with TRBD1. The CDR3 extends over 15 amino acids. CDR1 is SQVTM and CDR2 is ANQGSEA in the germline V gene. The J segment lost 2 bases and the V segment lost 1 base, leaving 6 bases of the junction unmatched. The CDR3 DNA follows: TGCAGCGTTGAAGGACAGGGGGTCTCGCCCTACGAGCAGTACTTC. This gives the protein CSVEGQGVSPYEQYF.

In DNA form, the CDR3 reads TGTGCCAGCAGTAGTCCGACAGGGGATCGGTATGGCTACACCTTC. Translated, it gives CASSSPTGDRYGYTF. The V gene is TRBV6-2 or TRBV6-3, the J gene TRBJ1-2; 8 positions agree with TRBD1. CDR1 and CDR2 (germline): MNHEY, SVGEGT. Trimming took 5 bases from V and 5 from J; bases not matched to a gene: 10. CDR3 length: 15 residues.

This clonotype was recorded at least ten times. The rearrangement links TRBV9 to TRBJ2-5; D remains unclear. V was trimmed by 0 bases and J by 5 bases, leaving 14 bases between them. Germline-derived CDR1 and CDR2 are SGDLS and YYNGEE. The CDR3 contains 15 residues. Here the CDR3 reads CASSVVDRLFETQYF. The CDR3 DNA sequence: TGTGCCAGCAGCGTAGTCGACCGGCTCTTCGAGACCCAGTACTTC.

On this clonotype itself: The germline gene is not matched at one end of the junction; a read error may be the cause. The V gene is TRBV6-1, the J gene TRBJ2-2; TRBD2 might be the D (5 bases). CDR3 length: 13 residues. Germline V gene sequence: CDR1 MNHNS, CDR2 SASEGT. CDR3 amino acids: CASSITNSGDLFF. The CDR3 DNA reads as TGTGCCAGCAGTATCACGAACTCCGGGGATCTGTTTTTT.

Ten or more counts support this clonotype. The rearrangement links TRBV28 to TRBJ2-4; TRBD1 agrees at 7 bases. There are 16 residues in the CDR3. CDR1 is MDHEN and CDR2 is SYDVKM in the germline V gene. Trimming cost V 5 bases and J 5 bases; bases outside gene matches: 12. The CDR3 sequence is CASSPTGTAFQNIQYF. Here the CDR3 DNA reads TGTGCCAGCAGTCCCACCGGGACAGCCTTCCAAAACATTCAGTACTTC.

Ten or more counts support this clonotype. The V call is TRBV7-8, the J call TRBJ1-5, with a possible D match to TRBD1 (6 bases). Germline V gene lookup returns CDR1 SGHVS and CDR2 FQNEAQ. The CDR3 length is 18 residues. Trimming pared 0 bases from V and 0 bases from J, leaving 15 bases between. CDR3 DNA: TGTGCCAGCAGCTTAGCGCCCAGGGGCCTCTATAGCAATCAGCCCCAGCATTTT. Translated: CASSLAPRGLYSNQPQHF.